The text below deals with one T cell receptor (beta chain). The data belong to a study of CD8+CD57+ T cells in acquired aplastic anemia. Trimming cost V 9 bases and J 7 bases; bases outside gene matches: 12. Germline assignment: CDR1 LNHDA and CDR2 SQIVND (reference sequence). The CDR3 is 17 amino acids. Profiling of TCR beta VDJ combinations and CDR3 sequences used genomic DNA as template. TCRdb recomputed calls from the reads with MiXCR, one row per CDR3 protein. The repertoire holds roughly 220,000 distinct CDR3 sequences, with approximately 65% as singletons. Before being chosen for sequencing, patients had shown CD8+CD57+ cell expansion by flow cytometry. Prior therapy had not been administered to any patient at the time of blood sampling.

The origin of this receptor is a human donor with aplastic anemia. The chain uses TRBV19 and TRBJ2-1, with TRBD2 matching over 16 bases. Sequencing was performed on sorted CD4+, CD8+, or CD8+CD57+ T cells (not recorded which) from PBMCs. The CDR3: CASSVGSGLAGGNEQFF. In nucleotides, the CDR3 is TGTGCCAGCAGTGTTGGTTCGGGACTAGCGGGAGGGAATGAGCAGTTCTTC.